This is a list of T cell receptor beta chains from one sample in a study of beta chain features in type 1 diabetes. The table came from immunoSEQ multiplex PCR; TCRdb's copy has only in-frame clones and leaves some out. The table has about 190,000 clones, 7.8% seen once. The sequenced material came from central memory CD4+ T cells from blood. These receptor sequences come from a woman between 40 and 50 years old with type 1 diabetes. The CDR3 runs from the conserved cysteine through the conserved F or W. A D gene is named only where the DNA matches it firmly. Rows give clone size only sometimes, using once, few, many, or a class for an expanded clone.

v_call	d_call	j_call	clone_size	cdr3_aa	cdr3_nt
TRBV6-5	NA	TRBJ1-2	NA	CASSPRESGYTF	TGTGCCAGCAGTCCCCGGGAGTCGGGCTACACCTTC
TRBV27	NA	TRBJ1-1	few	CASSLEGDTEAFF	TGTGCCAGCAGTTTAGAGGGCGACACTGAAGCTTTCTTT
TRBV5-1	TRBD1	TRBJ2-3	NA	CASSTGTASTDTQYF	TGCGCCAGCAGCACCGGGACAGCTAGCACAGATACGCAGTATTTT
TRBV4-3	TRBD1	TRBJ2-3	NA	CASSQDLTGANTQYF	TGCGCCAGCAGCCAAGATCTGACAGGGGCGAATACGCAGTATTTT
TRBV6-5	NA	TRBJ2-6	NA	CASSSFSSGANVLTF	TGTGCCAGCAGTTCATTTAGCTCTGGGGCCAACGTCCTGACTTTC
TRBV18	NA	TRBJ2-7	NA	CASSPPGGTEYEQYF	TGTGCCAGCTCACCACCCGGCGGAACGGAGTACGAGCAGTACTTC
TRBV6-5	TRBD1	TRBJ2-1	NA	CASSYDRGSYNEQFF	TGTGCCAGCAGTTACGACAGGGGCTCCTACAATGAGCAGTTCTTC
TRBV6-5	TRBD1	TRBJ1-1	NA	CASTRGENTEAFF	TGTGCCAGCACCAGGGGGGAGAACACTGAAGCTTTCTTT
TRBV5-6	TRBD1	TRBJ2-6	few	CASSRDSESSGANVLTF	TGTGCCAGCAGCCGGGACAGTGAAAGCTCTGGGGCCAACGTCCTGACTTTC
TRBV11-3	NA	TRBJ1-4	NA	CASSLDGTGVEKLFF	TGTGCCAGCAGCTTAGACGGGACGGGGGTAGAAAAACTGTTTTTT
TRBV6-5	TRBD2	TRBJ2-7	NA	CASSYARGTTYEQYF	TGTGCCAGCAGTTACGCACGAGGGACTACTTACGAGCAGTACTTC
TRBV10-3	NA	TRBJ1-5	few	CAISETENQPQHF	TGTGCCATCAGTGAGACAGAGAATCAGCCCCAGCATTTT
TRBV28	NA	TRBJ2-6	many	CASSRRSGANVLTF	TGTGCCAGCAGTCGGAGGTCTGGGGCCAACGTCCTGACTTTC
TRBV27	TRBD1	TRBJ2-7	few	CASSSGTGRLEQYF	TGTGCCAGCAGTTCCGGGACAGGGCGACTCGAGCAGTACTTC
TRBV4-2	NA	TRBJ1-2	NA	CASSQLSQGLGGYTF	TGTGCCAGCAGCCAGCTTTCTCAGGGATTAGGGGGCTACACCTTC
TRBV29-1	TRBD2	TRBJ2-4	NA	CSVQGVAGGVLTKNIQYF	TGCAGCGTTCAGGGGGTAGCGGGAGGGGTCCTAACCAAAAACATTCAGTACTTC
TRBV5-1	NA	TRBJ1-4	NA	CASSLVQGGEKLFF	TGCGCCAGCAGCTTGGTACAGGGTGGCGAAAAACTGTTTTTT
TRBV9	NA	TRBJ1-3	NA	CASSVDVVSGNTIYF	TGTGCCAGCAGCGTAGATGTAGTCTCTGGAAACACCATATATTTT
TRBV2	NA	TRBJ2-5	few	CASRGRKGWQETQYF	TGTGCCAGCAGAGGGCGCAAGGGGTGGCAAGAGACCCAGTACTTC
TRBV7-3	TRBD2	TRBJ2-7	few	CASRSAGGSNEQYF	TGTGCCAGCAGGTCAGCGGGAGGATCGAACGAGCAGTACTTC
TRBV4-1	NA	TRBJ2-7	many	CASSQVGQGEQYF	TGCGCCAGCAGCCAAGTTGGGCAAGGCGAGCAGTACTTC
TRBV7-2	NA	TRBJ2-5	few	CASSPRQDAETQYF	TGTGCCAGCAGCCCACGGCAGGATGCGGAGACCCAGTACTTC